The TCR beta chain under discussion was sequenced for a study of blood T cell repertoires in COVID-19. About the research overall: The United States, Italy and Spain provided the acute and convalescent COVID-19 samples. The cDNA or gDNA used as material had been derived from T cells, B-cell-depleted T cells, or PBMCs.

This clone has only one observation. As handled by the study authors: Estimation of nucleated cell counts was performed using reference gene primer amplification. Only in-frame clones appear in the TCRdb table, and some are missing; sequencing was by immunoSEQ multiplex PCR. Clone size and the V and J calls come from that table; the DNA yielded D and trimming. In the table there are roughly 65,000 clones, 70% to 90% of which are singletons. This CDR3 has 15 amino acids. Per germline, CDR1 SGHAT and CDR2 FQNNGV. V gave up 0 bases and J gave up 3 bases, with 9 bases separating them. This chain uses TRBV11-2 with TRBJ2-1; TRBD1 might be the D (6 bases). Sequencing input: peripheral blood. The sequence was collected from a middle-aged man with acute or convalescent COVID-19. Here the CDR3 reads CASSLDRGLYNEQFF. The CDR3 DNA is TGTGCCAGCAGCTTAGACAGGGGTCTCTACAATGAGCAGTTCTTC. Drawing the rest from reference TRBV11-2 and TRBJ2-1, the complete variable domain is EAGVAQSPRYKIIEKRQSVAFWCNPISGHATLYWYQQILGQGPKLLIQFQNNGVVDDSQLPKDRFSAERLKGVDSTLKIQPAKLEDSAVYLCASSLDRGLYNEQFFGPGTRLTVL.